This is a list of T cell receptor beta chains from one sample in a study of radiotherapy plus CTLA-4 blockade in lung cancer. Sequencing used immunoSEQ multiplex PCR; TCRdb keeps in-frame clones, though not all of them. The data show about 28,000 clones, roughly 80% seen once. The starting material was peripheral blood, obtained from a patient treated with radiotherapy plus ipilimumab. These receptors came from a human donor with non-small cell lung cancer who had stable disease on radiotherapy plus ipilimumab. Each CDR3 is given with its conserved first and last residue. Fields, in order: clone size, J gene, V gene, D gene, CDR3 protein, CDR3 DNA. A D gene is named only where the DNA matches it firmly. Rows give clone size only sometimes, using once, few, many, or a class for an expanded clone.

clone_size: NA
j_call: TRBJ2-5
v_call: TRBV7-3
d_call: NA
cdr3_aa: CASSRDGQETQYF
cdr3_nt: TGTGCCAGCAGCCGGGACGGACAAGAGACCCAGTACTTC

clone_size: NA
j_call: TRBJ1-5
v_call: TRBV29-1
d_call: TRBD1
cdr3_aa: CSVPDRKGNQPQHF
cdr3_nt: TGCAGCGTCCCGGACAGGAAGGGAAATCAGCCCCAGCATTTT

clone_size: NA
j_call: TRBJ2-1
v_call: TRBV6-5
d_call: TRBD2
cdr3_aa: CASSYGTSLSYEQFF
cdr3_nt: TGTGCCAGCAGTTACGGGACTAGCCTGTCCTATGAGCAGTTCTTC

clone_size: NA
j_call: TRBJ1-2
v_call: TRBV7-2
d_call: NA
cdr3_aa: CASSPSGPVGYTF
cdr3_nt: TGTGCCAGCAGCCCCAGCGGTCCGGTCGGCTACACCTTC

clone_size: NA
j_call: TRBJ2-5
v_call: TRBV6-1
d_call: NA
cdr3_aa: CASNSGTVPQETQYF
cdr3_nt: TGTGCCAGCAACTCCGGGACGGTACCCCAAGAGACCCAGTACTTC

clone_size: large
j_call: TRBJ2-5
v_call: TRBV7-9
d_call: NA
cdr3_aa: CASSLVGKETQYF
cdr3_nt: TGTGCCAGCAGCTTAGTAGGGAAAGAGACCCAGTACTTC

clone_size: NA
j_call: TRBJ1-1
v_call: TRBV5-1
d_call: NA
cdr3_aa: CASSLDVPENTEAFF
cdr3_nt: TGCGCCAGCAGCTTGGACGTACCGGAAAACACTGAAGCTTTCTTT

clone_size: NA
j_call: TRBJ2-5
v_call: TRBV7-7
d_call: NA
cdr3_aa: CASSAMATQYF
cdr3_nt: TGTGCCAGCAGCGCGATGGCGACCCAGTACTTC

clone_size: NA
j_call: TRBJ1-1
v_call: TRBV14
d_call: NA
cdr3_aa: CASSHARWGLNTEAFF
cdr3_nt: TGTGCCAGCAGCCACGCCCGGTGGGGCCTGAACACTGAAGCTTTCTTT

clone_size: NA
j_call: TRBJ2-2
v_call: TRBV5-5
d_call: NA
cdr3_aa: CASSSWTSGELFF
cdr3_nt: TGTGCCAGCAGCTCCTGGACGTCCGGGGAGCTGTTTTTT

clone_size: NA
j_call: TRBJ1-2
v_call: TRBV4-3
d_call: NA
cdr3_aa: CASSQGQNYGYTF
cdr3_nt: TGCGCCAGCAGCCAAGGACAGAACTATGGCTACACCTTC

clone_size: few
j_call: TRBJ2-2
v_call: TRBV5-1
d_call: TRBD1
cdr3_aa: CASSPQGVGELFF
cdr3_nt: TGCGCCAGCAGCCCTCAGGGGGTCGGGGAGCTGTTTTTT

clone_size: NA
j_call: TRBJ2-3
v_call: TRBV18
d_call: TRBD1
cdr3_aa: CASSPPSRGRTDTQYF
cdr3_nt: TGTGCCAGCTCACCCCCAAGCAGGGGGCGCACAGATACGCAGTATTTT

clone_size: NA
j_call: TRBJ1-1
v_call: TRBV10-2
d_call: NA
cdr3_aa: CASSLRPRDTEAFF
cdr3_nt: TGCGCCAGCAGCCTCCGGCCCAGGGACACTGAAGCTTTCTTT

clone_size: few
j_call: TRBJ2-1
v_call: TRBV5-4
d_call: TRBD2
cdr3_aa: CASRRGGGSSYNEQFF
cdr3_nt: TGTGCCAGCAGGCGGGGCGGGGGGAGCTCCTACAATGAGCAGTTCTTC

clone_size: few
j_call: TRBJ2-5
v_call: TRBV10-3
d_call: NA
cdr3_aa: CAISESRLGLGTQYF
cdr3_nt: TGTGCCATCAGTGAGTCCAGACTAGGGTTGGGGACCCAGTACTTC

clone_size: once
j_call: TRBJ2-4
v_call: TRBV7-2
d_call: TRBD2
cdr3_aa: CASSAGLVNIQYF
cdr3_nt: TGTGCCAGCAGCGCTGGACTAGTAAACATTCAGTACTTC

clone_size: NA
j_call: TRBJ2-3
v_call: TRBV11-3
d_call: TRBD1
cdr3_aa: CASSPRTGERTDTQYF
cdr3_nt: TGTGCCAGCAGCCCCCGGACAGGCGAGAGGACAGATACGCAGTATTTT

clone_size: NA
j_call: TRBJ1-5
v_call: TRBV6-5
d_call: NA
cdr3_aa: CASSYSRGSNQPQHF
cdr3_nt: TGTGCCAGCAGTTACTCGAGGGGAAGCAATCAGCCCCAGCATTTT

clone_size: NA
j_call: TRBJ1-1
v_call: TRBV6-5
d_call: NA
cdr3_aa: CASRTVNTEAFF
cdr3_nt: TGTGCCAGCAGGACAGTGAACACTGAAGCTTTCTTT

clone_size: NA
j_call: TRBJ2-2
v_call: TRBV19
d_call: NA
cdr3_aa: CASLGVGARELFF
cdr3_nt: TGTGCCAGTCTAGGGGTCGGGGCGAGGGAGCTGTTTTTT

clone_size: NA
j_call: TRBJ2-1
v_call: TRBV6-6
d_call: NA
cdr3_aa: CASSSTWTYREQFF
cdr3_nt: TGTGCCAGCAGTTCTACATGGACTTATCGTGAGCAGTTCTTC

clone_size: NA
j_call: TRBJ2-5
v_call: TRBV28
d_call: NA
cdr3_aa: CASRLPGSQETQYF
cdr3_nt: TGTGCCAGCAGACTACCGGGTTCCCAAGAGACCCAGTACTTC